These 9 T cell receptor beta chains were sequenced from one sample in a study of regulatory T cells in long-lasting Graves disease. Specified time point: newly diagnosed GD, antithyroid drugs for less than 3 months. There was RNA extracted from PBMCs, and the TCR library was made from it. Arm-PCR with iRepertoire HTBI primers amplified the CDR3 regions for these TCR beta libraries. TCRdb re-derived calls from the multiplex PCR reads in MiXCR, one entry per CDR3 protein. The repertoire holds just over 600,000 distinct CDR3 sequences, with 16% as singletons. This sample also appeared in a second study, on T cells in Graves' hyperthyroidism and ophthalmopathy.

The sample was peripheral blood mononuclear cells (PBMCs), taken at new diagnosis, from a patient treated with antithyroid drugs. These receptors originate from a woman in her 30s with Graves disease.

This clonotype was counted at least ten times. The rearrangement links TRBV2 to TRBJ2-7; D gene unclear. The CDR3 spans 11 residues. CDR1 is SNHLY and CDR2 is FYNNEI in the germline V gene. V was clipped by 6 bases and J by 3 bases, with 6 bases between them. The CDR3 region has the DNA TGTGCCAGCAGCGGGCTCTACGAGCAGTACTTC. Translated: CASSGLYEQYF.

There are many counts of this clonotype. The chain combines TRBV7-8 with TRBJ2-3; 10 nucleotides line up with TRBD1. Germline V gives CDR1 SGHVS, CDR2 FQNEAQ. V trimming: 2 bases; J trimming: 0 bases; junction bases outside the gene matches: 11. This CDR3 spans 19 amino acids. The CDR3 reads CASSLRDRGSIFSTDTQYF. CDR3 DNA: TGTGCCAGCAGCTTAAGGGACAGGGGCTCCATTTTTAGCACAGATACGCAGTATTTT.

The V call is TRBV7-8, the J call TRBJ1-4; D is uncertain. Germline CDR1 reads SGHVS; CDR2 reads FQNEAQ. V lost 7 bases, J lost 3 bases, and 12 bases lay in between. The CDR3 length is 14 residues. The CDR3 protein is CASKRQGSNEKLFF. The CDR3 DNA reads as TGTGCCAGCAAACGCCAAGGGTCTAATGAAAAACTGTTTTTT. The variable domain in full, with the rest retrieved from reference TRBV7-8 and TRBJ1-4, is GAGVSQSPRYKVAKRGQDVALRCDPISGHVSLFWYQQALGQGPEFLTYFQNEAQLDKSGLPSDRFFAERPEGSVSTLKIQRTQQEDSAVYLCASKRQGSNEKLFFGSGTQLSVL.

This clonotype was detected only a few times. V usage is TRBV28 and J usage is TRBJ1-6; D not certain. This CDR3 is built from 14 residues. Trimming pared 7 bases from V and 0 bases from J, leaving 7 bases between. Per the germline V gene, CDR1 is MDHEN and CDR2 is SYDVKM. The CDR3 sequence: CASTRSSYNSPLHF. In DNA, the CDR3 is TGTGCCAGCACAAGAAGCTCCTATAATTCACCCCTCCACTTT.

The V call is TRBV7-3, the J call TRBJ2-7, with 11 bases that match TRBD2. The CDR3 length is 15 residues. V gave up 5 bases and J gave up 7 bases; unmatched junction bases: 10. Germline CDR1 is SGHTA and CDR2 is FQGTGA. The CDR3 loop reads CASSPQLAGVEEQYF. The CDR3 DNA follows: TGTGCCAGCAGCCCCCAACTAGCGGGAGTCGAAGAGCAGTACTTC.

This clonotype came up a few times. The CDR3 sequence is CASSYAGGGGFKNIQYF. As DNA, the CDR3 is TGTGCCAGCAGCTACGCCGGAGGCGGGGGTTTCAAAAACATTCAGTACTTC. V gene TRBV7-2 combines with J gene TRBJ2-4, with TRBD2 matching over 7 bases. The junction had 12 bases not matched to a gene; V was cut back by 4 bases and J by 3 bases. The CDR3 length is 17 residues. Germline-derived CDR1 and CDR2 are SGHTA and FQGNSA.

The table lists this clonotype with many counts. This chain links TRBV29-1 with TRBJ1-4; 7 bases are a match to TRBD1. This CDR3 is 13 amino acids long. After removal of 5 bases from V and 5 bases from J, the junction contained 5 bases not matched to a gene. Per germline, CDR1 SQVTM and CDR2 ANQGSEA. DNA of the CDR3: TGCAGCGTTCGGGACAGAATAAATGAAAAACTGTTTTTT. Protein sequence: CSVRDRINEKLFF.

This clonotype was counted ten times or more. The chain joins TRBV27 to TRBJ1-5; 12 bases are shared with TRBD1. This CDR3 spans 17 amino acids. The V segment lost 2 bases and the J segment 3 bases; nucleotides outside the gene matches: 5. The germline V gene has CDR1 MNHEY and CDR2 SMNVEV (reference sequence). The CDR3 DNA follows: TGTGCCAGCAGTTTAGCGGGACAGGGGGCTTTCAATCAGCCCCAGCATTTT. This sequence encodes CASSLAGQGAFNQPQHF.

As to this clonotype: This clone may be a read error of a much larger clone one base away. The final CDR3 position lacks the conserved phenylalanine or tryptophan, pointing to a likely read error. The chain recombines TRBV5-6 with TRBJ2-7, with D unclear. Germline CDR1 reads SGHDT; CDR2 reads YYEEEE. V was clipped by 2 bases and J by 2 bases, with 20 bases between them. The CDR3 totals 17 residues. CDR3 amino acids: CASSLRPRLGTTYEQYL. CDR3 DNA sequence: TGTGCCAGCAGCTTAAGGCCAAGACTGGGAACCACCTACGAGCAGTACCTC.